This TCR beta chain was identified in a study of T cells expressing NK-cell markers. TCRdb re-called the 5' RACE reads, yielding one record per CDR3 amino acid sequence without DNA. The sample data list under 600,000 distinct CDR3 sequences. The CDR3 has 14 amino acids. CDR1 is KGHDR and CDR2 is SFDVKD in the germline V gene. This chain joins TRBV24-1 and TRBJ2-1; TCRdb's D gene call, TRBD2, goes unchecked for lack of DNA. This TCR was sampled from a woman between 45 and 60 years old in good health. The material sequenced was blood T cells: a sorted CD56 or NKG2C T cell subset, CD4+ or CD8+ T cells, or bulk PBMC T cells (not recorded which). The CDR3 protein is CATSKSGGGNEQFF.